Below, 29 T cell receptor beta chains from the same sample are listed, as sequenced in a study of cytomegalovirus exposure and HLA in healthy donors (dated by TCRdb to 2015 to 2018). The library was generated by the immunoSEQ multiplex PCR assay. The multiplex PCR relied on a mix of 60 forward primers for TCR Vbeta segments and 13 reverse primers for TCR Jbeta segments. TCRdb obtained this table from immuneACCESS and retained in-frame rearrangements with V and J assigned. These tables miss some clones; where compared with another copy, unresolved V genes account for less than half of the shortfall, and the remainder is unexplained. The sample contains 75,000 to 80,000 clones, less than 85% of them found a single time. Under 1.2% of the sample rests with the top ten. The sequencing sample was made of PBMCs. The receptors come from a male donor in good health and CMV-seronegative.

The rearrangement links TRBV27 to TRBJ1-5; 7 bases align to TRBD1. The CDR3 runs 15 residues. The V gene's germline CDR1 is MNHEY and CDR2 SMNVEV (reference sequence). V shed 5 bases, J shed 3 bases, and the junction held 7 bases outside the gene matches. The CDR3 coding sequence is TGTGCCAGCAGTCCCCTGGACAGGTTCAATCAGCCCCAGCATTTT. This sequence encodes CASSPLDRFNQPQHF.

The chain is built from TRBV15 and TRBJ1-2; 7 positions match TRBD1. V lost 1 base to trimming and J lost 8 bases; unmatched junction nucleotides: 4. The length of the CDR3 is 13 residues. CDR1 is LNHNV and CDR2 is YYDKDF in the germline V gene (reference sequence). The DNA of the CDR3 is TGTGCCACCAGCAGAGGGACAGGAGGAGGCTACACCTTC. This encodes CATSRGTGGGYTF.

The chain links TRBV7-2 to TRBJ2-1, with D perhaps matching TRBD2 (5 bases). V dropped 5 bases and J dropped 5 bases, with 16 bases sitting between them. From germline, CDR1 is SGHTA and CDR2 FQGNSA. There are 15 residues in the CDR3. The CDR3 sequence is CASSPSTLGDNEQFF. CDR3 bases: TGTGCCAGCAGCCCCTCGACCCTCGGGGACAATGAGCAGTTCTTC.

The chain carries TRBV28 and TRBJ2-7, with 8 bases that match TRBD2. Germline V gene sequence: CDR1 MDHEN, CDR2 SYDVKM. Trimming removed 8 bases from V and 3 bases from J; junction bases left unmatched: 12. The length of the CDR3 is 15 residues. This CDR3 reads CASLGLSGGYYEQYF. Written as DNA, the CDR3 is TGTGCCAGCTTGGGTCTATCGGGGGGGTACTACGAGCAGTACTTC.

The gene calls are TRBV6-1 and TRBJ2-1; 9 bases map to TRBD1. The V and J ends lost 7 bases and 2 bases, in that order; junction bases with no gene match: 6. The CDR3 covers 15 residues. Germline V gene lookup returns CDR1 MNHNS and CDR2 SASEGT. The chain's CDR3 is CASTARQGAYNEQFF. The CDR3 coding sequence is TGTGCCAGCACCGCGAGACAGGGGGCCTACAATGAGCAGTTCTTC.

The chain joins TRBV19 to TRBJ1-5; D unresolved. Germline V CDR1 and CDR2: LNHDA, SQIVND (reference sequence). Between the trimmed V and J ends, which lost 4 bases and 4 bases, there was a span of 11 bases. The CDR3 length is 14 residues. The CDR3 DNA reads TGTGCCAGTAGTAAGTTGAGTCTTAATCAGCCCCAGCATTTT. It translates to CASSKLSLNQPQHF.

The CDR3 is CASSQSGTAYNEQFF. The CDR3 DNA reads as TGCGCCAGCAGCCAATCTGGGACAGCATACAATGAGCAGTTCTTC. The V and J genes are TRBV4-1 and TRBJ2-1; 7 positions match TRBD1. From germline, CDR1 is MGHRA and CDR2 YSYEKL. With V trimmed by 2 bases and J by 4 bases, 5 bases remained unmatched. This CDR3 is 15 amino acids long.

V and J are TRBV15 and TRBJ1-6; no clear D gene. Germline V gene data show CDR1 as LNHNV and CDR2 as YYDKDF (reference sequence). CDR3 length: 16 residues. Trimming removed 0 bases at V and 5 bases at J, with 11 bases between. The DNA of the CDR3 is TGTGCCACCAGCAGAGATCGGATGGAGAATAATTCACCCCTCCACTTT. Its protein product is CATSRDRMENNSPLHF. The full variable domain, completed using reference TRBV15 and TRBJ1-6, is DAMVIQNPRYQVTQFGKPVTLSCSQTLNHNVMYWYQQKSSQAPKLLFHYYDKDFNNEADTPDNFQSRRPNTSFCFLDIRSPGLGDTAMYLCATSRDRMENNSPLHFGNGTRLTVT.

This clone came up a few times. The chain combines TRBV12-5 with TRBJ2-7; D possibly corresponds to TRBD1 (6 bases). V was trimmed by 3 bases and J by 3 bases, leaving 12 bases between them. Germline CDR1 LGHNT, CDR2 FRNRAP. CDR3 length equals 14 residues. CDR3 nucleotides: TGTGCTAGTGGTTTTCCCGGGACAAACTACGAGCAGTACTTC. Translated: CASGFPGTNYEQYF. Using reference TRBV12-5 and TRBJ2-7 for the parts outside the CDR3, the full variable domain is DARVTQTPRHKVTEMGQEVTMRCQPILGHNTVFWYRQTMMQGLELLAYFRNRAPLDDSGMPKDRFSAEMPDATLATLKIQPSEPRDSAVYFCASGFPGTNYEQYFGPGTRLTVT.

The chain has TRBV19 and TRBJ2-3; a possible D gene is TRBD1 (5 bases). The length of the CDR3 is 13 residues. CDR1 is LNHDA, CDR2 SQIVND, per germline (reference sequence). Trimming shortened V by 5 bases and J by 2 bases, and 8 bases separated the two germline ends. As DNA, the CDR3 is TGTGCCAGTAGTTCCAGGGCCACAGATACGCAGTATTTT. It is translated as CASSSRATDTQYF.

The gene calls are TRBV27 and TRBJ1-6, with 8 bases aligning to TRBD1. In germline, CDR1 is MNHEY, CDR2 SMNVEV (reference sequence). The CDR3 has 14 residues. V was clipped by 10 bases and J by 6 bases; unmatched bases: 8. In DNA, the CDR3 is TGTGCCATCGGGAGGACAGGGAGTAATTCACCCCTCCACTTT. It is translated as CAIGRTGSNSPLHF.

The gene calls are TRBV19 and TRBJ1-2; tentatively, D is TRBD1 (5 bases). This CDR3 is built from 12 residues. Germline V lookup: CDR1 LNHDA, CDR2 SQIVND (reference sequence). V lost 4 bases and J 4 bases, leaving 7 bases between the germline ends. In nucleotides, the CDR3 is TGTGCCAGTAGTAGACAGCCCTATGGCTACACCTTC. This gives the protein CASSRQPYGYTF.

CDR3 residues: CASRRFAGTGGIQYF. DNA for the CDR3: TGTGCCAGCAGACGCTTTGCCGGAACAGGGGGCATTCAGTACTTC. This rearrangement joins TRBV27 to TRBJ2-4; TRBD1 agrees at 8 bases. Losses at the gene ends were 6 bases for V and 9 bases for J; bases not matched to a gene: 13. The CDR3 spans 15 residues. Germline V lookup: CDR1 MNHEY, CDR2 SMNVEV (reference sequence).

This rearrangement joins TRBV5-1 to TRBJ2-3; 8 bases agree with TRBD1. Trimming cost V 4 bases and J 6 bases; bases outside gene matches: 10. Germline CDR1 is SGHRS and CDR2 is YFSETQ. The CDR3 sequence is 15 residues long. For the CDR3, the DNA is TGCGCCAGCAGCCCCGACAGGGGTAGCTGGGATACGCAGTATTTT. Protein product: CASSPDRGSWDTQYF.

The chain recombines TRBV2 with TRBJ2-1; maybe TRBD2 (6 bases). In germline, CDR1 is SNHLY, CDR2 FYNNEI. The CDR3 covers 13 residues. V was clipped by 6 bases and J by 8 bases, with 14 bases between them. The CDR3 loop reads CASREGIGDEQFF. DNA of the CDR3: TGTGCCAGCAGGGAGGGGATAGGGGATGAGCAGTTCTTC.

The rearrangement links TRBV28 to TRBJ1-4; 12 bases agree with TRBD1. J was trimmed by 9 bases and V by 9 bases; bases with no gene match: 23. Germline V lookup: CDR1 MDHEN, CDR2 SYDVKM. The CDR3 is made up of 19 amino acids. CDR3 sequence reads: CASKKLSGQGAGASKKLFF. DNA for the CDR3: TGTGCCAGTAAAAAATTATCGGGACAGGGGGCGGGGGCTAGCAAAAAACTGTTTTTT.

Regarding this clone: A read error may produce the germline difference seen at one junction end. The chain uses TRBV18 and TRBJ2-1; the D gene is possibly TRBD2 (6 bases). This CDR3 spans 15 amino acids. CDR1 is KGHSH, CDR2 LQKENI, per germline. CDR3 coding DNA: TGTGCTAGCTCGCCTGGAACCCAAACCGGGGGTGAGCAGTTCTTC. It yields the protein CASSPGTQTGGEQFF.

The rearrangement uses TRBV5-1 and TRBJ2-2; D remains ambiguous. CDR1 SGHRS and CDR2 YFSETQ come from the germline V gene. The germline V and J ends were trimmed by 4 bases and 6 bases, with 13 bases remaining between them. There are 14 residues in the CDR3. The CDR3 sequence: CASSTRSVPGELFF. The DNA for the CDR3 is TGCGCCAGCAGCACGCGTTCGGTTCCCGGGGAGCTGTTTTTT. Drawing the rest from reference TRBV5-1 and TRBJ2-2, the complete variable domain is KAGVTQTPRYLIKTRGQQVTLSCSPISGHRSVSWYQQTPGQGLQFLFEYFSETQRNKGNFPGRFSGRQFSNSRSEMNVSTLELGDSALYLCASSTRSVPGELFFGEGSRLTVL.

This rearrangement joins TRBV7-2 to TRBJ1-6, with 8 bases aligning to TRBD1. This CDR3 contains 15 residues. J was trimmed by 9 bases and V by 5 bases; bases with no gene match: 9. Germline CDR1 and CDR2: SGHTA and FQGNSA. DNA for the CDR3: TGTGCCAGCAGCCTTGACAGGGGAACTGGTTCACCCCTCCACTTT. It translates to CASSLDRGTGSPLHF.

This chain's CDR3 is CASSTGTSGRDEQYF. CDR3 nucleotides: TGTGCCAGCAGCACCGGGACTAGCGGGAGGGATGAGCAGTACTTC. The rearrangement uses TRBV5-4 and TRBJ2-7; 16 bases match TRBD2. The CDR3 length is 15 residues. V lost 4 bases to trimming and J lost 7 bases; unmatched junction nucleotides: 5. Germline V gene sequence: CDR1 SGHNT, CDR2 YYREEE (reference sequence).

The V call is TRBV7-2, the J call TRBJ1-5; TRBD1 might be the D (5 bases). CDR3 size: 16 residues. Trimming left V 0 bases short and J 1 base short, with 10 bases between. In germline, CDR1 is SGHTA, CDR2 FQGNSA. The CDR3 spells CASSLATGVSNQPQHF. CDR3 in DNA: TGTGCCAGCAGCTTAGCAACGGGGGTCAGCAATCAGCCCCAGCATTTT.

The V and J genes are TRBV10-2 and TRBJ2-7; 8 nucleotides line up with TRBD1. V lost 4 bases and J lost 6; bases outside the gene matches: 8. CDR1 and CDR2 (germline): WSHSY, SAAADI. The CDR3 contains 14 residues. The CDR3 coding sequence is TGCGCCAGCAGTGCACGACAGGGGCCCGGCGAGCAGTACTTC. This codes for CASSARQGPGEQYF.

This clone has just one count. In the same sample, other DNA sequences code for this CDR3. The gene calls are TRBV7-9 and TRBJ1-1; tentatively, D is TRBD1 (6 bases). The CDR3 runs to 15 residues. Germline assignment: CDR1 SEHNR and CDR2 FQNEAQ (reference sequence). Trimming removed 9 bases at V and 0 bases at J, with 17 bases between. The CDR3 coding sequence is TGTGCCAGTAGCCCGGGACACAACATGAACACTGAAGCTTTCTTT. It is translated as CASSPGHNMNTEAFF.

Comments on this clone: One end of the junction does not line up with germline, which may come from a read error. The chain joins TRBV4-1 to TRBJ2-5; no clear D gene. This CDR3 is 13 amino acids long. Germline values: CDR1 MGHRA, CDR2 YSYEKL. This CDR3 reads CASSQGHQATQYF. The CDR3 DNA follows: TGCGCCAGCAGCCAAGGCCACCAAGCGACCCAGTACTTC.

DNA for the CDR3: TGTGCCTGGAGCGTCAGGAGACAGTATGAAAAACTGTTTTTT. Its translation: CAWSVRRQYEKLFF. The chain links TRBV30 to TRBJ1-4, with D tentatively TRBD1 (5 bases). The CDR3 spans 14 residues. In germline, CDR1 is GTSNPN, CDR2 SVGIG (reference sequence). Deletions cut 3 bases from V and 6 bases from J, with 14 bases between.

The rearrangement joins TRBV28 to TRBJ1-1; the D gene is possibly TRBD1 (6 bases). V lost 1 base and J 7 bases, leaving 10 bases between the germline ends. This CDR3 contains 13 residues. Germline CDR1 is MDHEN and CDR2 is SYDVKM. CDR3 amino acids: CASSLLGGGEAFF. CDR3 bases: TGTGCCAGCAGTTTATTAGGGGGGGGTGAAGCTTTCTTT.

CDR3 protein: CASSLASGDTDTQYF. CDR3 DNA: TGTGCCAGCAGTTTGGCTAGCGGAGACACAGATACGCAGTATTTT. The V gene is TRBV28, the J gene TRBJ2-3, with 7 bases matching TRBD2. V shed 3 bases, J shed 2 bases, and the junction held 5 bases outside the gene matches. CDR1 is MDHEN, CDR2 SYDVKM, per germline. This CDR3 has 15 residues.

The chain has TRBV15 and TRBJ1-2; D ambiguous. V was pared by 0 bases and J by 3 bases, with 14 bases between. This CDR3 is 16 amino acids long. Germline V gene data show CDR1 as LNHNV and CDR2 as YYDKDF (reference sequence). CDR3 amino acids: CATSRDRGGRYYGYTF. CDR3 in DNA: TGTGCCACCAGCAGAGATCGGGGAGGGAGGTACTATGGCTACACCTTC.

This CDR3 reads CASSPWTDSYSGNTIYF. The CDR3 DNA is TGTGCCAGCTCCCCTTGGACGGACTCGTACTCTGGAAACACCATATATTTT. The rearrangement links TRBV18 to TRBJ1-3; D call uncertain. The CDR3 consists of 17 residues. Trimming took 6 bases from V and 0 from J, leaving 18 bases between them. Germline V gene data show CDR1 as KGHSH and CDR2 as LQKENI.